This is a list of T cell receptor beta chains from one sample in a study of T cell clonotyping in hematopoietic cell transplantation. Method: immunoSEQ multiplex PCR; TCRdb's copy keeps in-frame clones and lacks some. Of about 9,200 clones in the sample, about 90% were seen once. Source: peripheral blood mononuclear cells, taken before stem cell transplant. These TCRs come from an older woman with acute myeloid leukemia. Some clones in this sample may be carry-over from other donors' samples. CDR3s include the opening cysteine and the closing phenylalanine or tryptophan. The order of the fields is CDR3 length, clone size, V gene, D gene, J gene, CDR3 DNA, CDR3 protein. The D gene is left open where the match is weak. Size is stated for part of the rows, as once, few or many counts, or as a class when the clone is expanded.

15	-	TRBV10-1	-	TRBJ2-3	TGCGCCAGCAGTGAGTCGGGGGCAGGCAGAGATACGCAGTATTTT	CASSESGAGRDTQYF
14	-	TRBV30	TRBD2	TRBJ2-3	TGTGCCTGGAGTGTACTAGCGGGACCAGATACGCAGTATTTT	CAWSVLAGPDTQYF
14	-	TRBV6-4	-	TRBJ2-6	TGTGCCAGCAGTGAACAGCTTGGGGCCAACGTCCTGACTTTC	CASSEQLGANVLTF
15	-	TRBV5-1	-	TRBJ2-4	TGCGCCAGCAGCTTCGTAGAGGGTAGGGGTAGGGTTCAGTACTTC	CASSFVEGRGRVQYF
14	-	TRBV10-3	-	TRBJ1-1	TGTGCCATCAGTGAGTCGAGGGGTCGGACTGAAGCTTTCTTT	CAISESRGRTEAFF
16	once	TRBV7-2	-	TRBJ2-5	TGTGCCAGCAGCTTCCCCCCCTCGGCTACCGCCGAGACCCAGTACTTC	CASSFPPSATAETQYF
15	-	TRBV9	-	TRBJ1-4	TGTGCCAGCAGCCCGGGGGGGGGCACTAATGAAAAACTGTTTTTT	CASSPGGGTNEKLFF
17	-	TRBV27	-	TRBJ2-6	TGTGCCAGCCGAACCGGGACCGATCTCTATCGGGCCAACGTCCTGACTTTC	CASRTGTDLYRANVLTF
18	-	TRBV15	-	TRBJ1-4	TGTGCCACCAGCAGAGATGGGGAAATCAGGGGATTTAATGAAAAACTGTTTTTT	CATSRDGEIRGFNEKLFF
13	-	TRBV5-1	-	TRBJ1-1	TGCGCCAGCAGCTGGTCAGTGAACACTGAAGCTTTCTTT	CASSWSVNTEAFF
17	once	TRBV14	-	TRBJ1-3	TGTGCCAGCAGCCATCTCGCAAGGAGTCTCTCTGGAAACACCATATATTTT	CASSHLARSLSGNTIYF
15	-	TRBV5-6	-	TRBJ2-1	TGTGCCAGCAGCCCCCCCGGGGGCCCCCTTGATGAGCAGTTCTTC	CASSPPGGPLDEQFF
15	-	TRBV19	TRBD1	TRBJ1-5	TGTGCCACCAATCAAGGGACAGGGAACAATCAGCCCCAGCATTTT	CATNQGTGNNQPQHF
16	-	TRBV11-3	TRBD2	TRBJ2-1	TGTGCCAGCAGCTTAATGGAGCGGGAGTGGAGCAATGAGCAGTTCTTC	CASSLMEREWSNEQFF
15	-	TRBV5-1	TRBD2	TRBJ2-1	TGCGCCAGCAGCCTTGGGACTAGCGAGCAGAATGAGCAGTTCTTC	CASSLGTSEQNEQFF
15	-	TRBV7-9	-	TRBJ2-7	TGTGCCAGCAGCTTTAATCGGCAAAAAGTGGACGAGCAGTACTTC	CASSFNRQKVDEQYF
13	-	TRBV27	-	TRBJ2-1	TGTGCCAGCAGTTCCTTCATAGCGAAAGAGCAGTTCTTC	CASSSFIAKEQFF
14	-	TRBV4-3	-	TRBJ1-2	TGCGCCAGCAGCCAAGCAGGGTACTCAGGCGGCTACACCTTC	CASSQAGYSGGYTF
19	-	TRBV9	-	TRBJ2-1	TGTGCCAGCAGCGTAGAAGGACCGTCGGCTTATGGGGACTACAATGAGCAGTTCTTC	CASSVEGPSAYGDYNEQFF
12	-	TRBV29-1	-	TRBJ1-1	TGCAGCGTCAAGATGATGAACACTGAAGCTTTCTTT	CSVKMMNTEAFF
12	-	TRBV30	-	TRBJ1-1	TGTGCCTGGCCGCGACTGGACACTGAAGCTTTCTTT	CAWPRLDTEAFF
14	-	TRBV19	TRBD1	TRBJ1-4	TGTGCCAGTACCGAAAGACAGGGGGAAAAAAAACTGTTTTTT	CASTERQGEKKLFF
16	-	TRBV27	TRBD2	TRBJ2-7	TGTGCCAGCAGTTTATCAACTAGCGGGAGACCCTACGAGCAGTACTTC	CASSLSTSGRPYEQYF
14	-	TRBV19	-	TRBJ1-5	TGTGCCAGTAGTATAGCCGTTAGCAATCAGCCCCAGCATTTT	CASSIAVSNQPQHF
15	-	TRBV5-1	-	TRBJ2-5	TGCGCCAGCAGCTTGGCCGAGGTCCTAAGGGAGACCCAGTACTTC	CASSLAEVLRETQYF
14	-	TRBV29-1	-	TRBJ2-2	TGCAGCGTTGAATGGGCTTCCCTTGGGGGGGAGCTGTTTTTT	CSVEWASLGGELFF
13	-	TRBV28	-	TRBJ1-1	TGTGCCAGCAGTTCCGGGGTTGGCACTGAAGCTTTCTTT	CASSSGVGTEAFF
12	-	TRBV29-1	-	TRBJ2-5	TGCAGCGTTAGGACGGACCAAGAGACCCAGTACTTC	CSVRTDQETQYF
15	few	TRBV7-2	-	TRBJ2-2	TGTGCCAGCAGGGAGACACTCGCGAACACCGGGGAGCTGTTTTTT	CASRETLANTGELFF
15	-	TRBV29-1	TRBD2	TRBJ2-5	TGCAGCGTTGAGGGACTAGCTCCGGTACAAGAGACCCAGTACTTC	CSVEGLAPVQETQYF
19	-	TRBV4-2	-	TRBJ2-1	TGTGCCAGCAGCCTCCAACGGGCCATAGGGGCCTCCTCCTACAATGAGCAGTTCTTC	CASSLQRAIGASSYNEQFF
14	-	TRBV9	-	TRBJ1-2	TGTGCCAGCAGCGTAGACGAAGCTAACTATGGCTACACCTTC	CASSVDEANYGYTF
12	-	TRBV19	-	TRBJ1-5	TGTGCCAGTAGTATGAGGAATCAGCCCCAGCATTTT	CASSMRNQPQHF
18	-	TRBV11-3	TRBD2	TRBJ2-7	TGTGCCAGCAGCTTACTCCGGGAGGGATTTCCGCGGTCCTACGAGCAGTACTTC	CASSLLREGFPRSYEQYF
14	-	TRBV10-2	-	TRBJ2-3	TGCGCCAGCAGTGACCTGTCTAGCACAGATACGCAGTATTTT	CASSDLSSTDTQYF
12	-	TRBV28	-	TRBJ2-5	TGTGCCAGCACCCAGGGTGGAGAGACCCAGTACTTC	CASTQGGETQYF
15	-	TRBV27	-	TRBJ2-1	TGTGCCAGCATCTCTTTCCCTGGGTCCTACAATGAGCAGTTCTTC	CASISFPGSYNEQFF
12	-	TRBV6-1	TRBD1	TRBJ2-1	TGTGCCAGCAGCCACATGGACAGGGACGAGTTCTTC	CASSHMDRDEFF
17	once	TRBV19	-	TRBJ2-7	TGTGCCAGTAGTTACGTTCACTCTCTCGACAGAGCCTTCGAGCAGTACTTC	CASSYVHSLDRAFEQYF
14	-	TRBV6-1	TRBD2	TRBJ2-7	TGTGCCAGCAGCGTAGAGGGGACTAGCCGCGAGCAGTACTTC	CASSVEGTSREQYF
16	-	TRBV27	TRBD1	TRBJ2-7	TGTGCCAGCAGTTTAACTGGGACAGGGGGCTCCTACGAGCAGTACTTC	CASSLTGTGGSYEQYF